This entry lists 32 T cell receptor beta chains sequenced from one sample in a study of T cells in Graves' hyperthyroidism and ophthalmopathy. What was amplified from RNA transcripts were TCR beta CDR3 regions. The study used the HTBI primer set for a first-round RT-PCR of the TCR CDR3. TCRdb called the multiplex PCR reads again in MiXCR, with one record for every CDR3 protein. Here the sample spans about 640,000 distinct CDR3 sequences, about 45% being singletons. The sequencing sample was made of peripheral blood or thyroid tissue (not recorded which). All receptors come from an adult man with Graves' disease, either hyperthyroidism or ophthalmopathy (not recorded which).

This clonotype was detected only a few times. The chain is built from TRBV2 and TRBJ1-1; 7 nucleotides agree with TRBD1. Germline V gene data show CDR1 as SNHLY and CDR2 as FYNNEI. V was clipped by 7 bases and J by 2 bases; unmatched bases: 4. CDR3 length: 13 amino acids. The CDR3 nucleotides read TGTGCCAGCATCCGGGACAGTAACACTGAAGCTTTCTTT. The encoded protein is CASIRDSNTEAFF.

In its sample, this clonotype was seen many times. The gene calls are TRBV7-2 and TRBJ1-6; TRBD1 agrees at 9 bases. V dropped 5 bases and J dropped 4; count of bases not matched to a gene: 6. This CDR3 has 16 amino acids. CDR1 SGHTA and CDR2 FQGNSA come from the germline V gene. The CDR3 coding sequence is TGTGCCAGCAGCCTACAGGGGGCCGGTTATAATTCACCCCTCCACTTT. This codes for CASSLQGAGYNSPLHF.

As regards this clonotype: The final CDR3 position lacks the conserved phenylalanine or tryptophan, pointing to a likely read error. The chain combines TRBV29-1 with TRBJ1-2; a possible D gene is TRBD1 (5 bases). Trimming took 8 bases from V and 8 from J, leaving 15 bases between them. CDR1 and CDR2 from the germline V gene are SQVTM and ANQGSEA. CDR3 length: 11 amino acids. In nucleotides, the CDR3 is TGCAGCCCCTCAGGGTTAGTGGGCTACACCCTC. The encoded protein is CSPSGLVGYTL.

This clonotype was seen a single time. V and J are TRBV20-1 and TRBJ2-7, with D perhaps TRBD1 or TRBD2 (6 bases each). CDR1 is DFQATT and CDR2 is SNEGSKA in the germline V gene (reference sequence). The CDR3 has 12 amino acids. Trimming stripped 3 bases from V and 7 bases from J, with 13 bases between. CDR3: CSASRGLEEQYF. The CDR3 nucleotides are TGCAGTGCTAGCAGGGGACTGGAAGAGCAGTACTTC.

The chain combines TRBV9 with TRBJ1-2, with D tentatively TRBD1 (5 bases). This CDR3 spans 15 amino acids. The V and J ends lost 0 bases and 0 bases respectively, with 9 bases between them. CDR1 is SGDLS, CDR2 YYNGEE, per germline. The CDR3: CASSVGDSTNYGYTF. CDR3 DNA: TGTGCCAGCAGCGTAGGCGACAGTACTAACTATGGCTACACCTTC. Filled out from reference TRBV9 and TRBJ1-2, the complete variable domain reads DSGVTQTPKHLITATGQRVTLRCSPRSGDLSVYWYQQSLDQGLQFLIQYYNGEERAKGNILERFSAQQFPDLHSELNLSSLELGDSALYFCASSVGDSTNYGYTFGSGTRLTVV.

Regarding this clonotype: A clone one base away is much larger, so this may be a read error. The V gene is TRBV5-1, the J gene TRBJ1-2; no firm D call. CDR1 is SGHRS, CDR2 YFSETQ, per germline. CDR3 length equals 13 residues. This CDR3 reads CACSESVPDGYTF. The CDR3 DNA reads TGCGCCTGCAGTGAGTCGGTTCCGGATGGCTACACCTTC.

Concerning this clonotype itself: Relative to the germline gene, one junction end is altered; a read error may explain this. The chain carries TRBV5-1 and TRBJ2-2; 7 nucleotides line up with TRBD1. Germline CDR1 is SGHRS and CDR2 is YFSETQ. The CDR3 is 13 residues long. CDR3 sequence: CASSGKTGGELFF. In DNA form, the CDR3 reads TGTGCCAGCAGCGGCAAGACAGGGGGGGAGCTGTTTTTT.

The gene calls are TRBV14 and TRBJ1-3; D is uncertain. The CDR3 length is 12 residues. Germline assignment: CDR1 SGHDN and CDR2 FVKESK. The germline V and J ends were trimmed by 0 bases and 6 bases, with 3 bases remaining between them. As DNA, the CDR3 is TGTGCCAGCAGCCAAGAGCTAAACACCATATATTTT. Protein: CASSQELNTIYF.

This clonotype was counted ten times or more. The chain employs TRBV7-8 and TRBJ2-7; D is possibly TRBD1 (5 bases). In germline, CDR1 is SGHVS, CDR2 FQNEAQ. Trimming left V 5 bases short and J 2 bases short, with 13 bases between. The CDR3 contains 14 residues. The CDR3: CASSLRALAYEQYF. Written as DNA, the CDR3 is TGTGCCAGCAGCCTCAGGGCTCTGGCCTACGAGCAGTACTTC.

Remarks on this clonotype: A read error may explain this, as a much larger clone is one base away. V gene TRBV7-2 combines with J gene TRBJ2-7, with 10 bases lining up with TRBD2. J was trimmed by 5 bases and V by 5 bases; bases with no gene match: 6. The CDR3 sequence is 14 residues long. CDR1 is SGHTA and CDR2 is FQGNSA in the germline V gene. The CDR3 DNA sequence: TGTGCCAGCAGCGCCGGACTAGCGGCCAACGAGCAGTACTTC. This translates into CASSAGLAANEQYF.

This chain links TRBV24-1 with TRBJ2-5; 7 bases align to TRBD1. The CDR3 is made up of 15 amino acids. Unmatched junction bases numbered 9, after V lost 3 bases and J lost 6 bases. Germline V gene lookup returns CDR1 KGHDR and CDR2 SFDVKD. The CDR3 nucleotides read TGTGCCACCAGTGATCGGGCAGGGGGATGGAAGACCCAGTACTTC. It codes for CATSDRAGGWKTQYF.

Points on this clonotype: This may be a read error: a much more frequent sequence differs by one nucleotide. CDR3 in amino acids: CAGSAPGGQPQHF. CDR3 bases: TGCGCCGGCAGCGCACCTGGGGGCCAGCCCCAGCATTTT. This chain links TRBV10-2 with TRBJ1-5, with D possibly TRBD1 on 6 matching bases. The CDR3 totals 13 residues. Germline lookup yields CDR1 WSHSY and CDR2 SAAADI.

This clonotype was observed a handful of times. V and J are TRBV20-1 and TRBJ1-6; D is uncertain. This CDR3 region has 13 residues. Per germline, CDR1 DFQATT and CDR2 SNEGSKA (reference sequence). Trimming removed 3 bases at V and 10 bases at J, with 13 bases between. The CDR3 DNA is TGCAGTGCTAGGCGCCCCGTCGGGTCACCCCTCCACTTT. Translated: CSARRPVGSPLHF.

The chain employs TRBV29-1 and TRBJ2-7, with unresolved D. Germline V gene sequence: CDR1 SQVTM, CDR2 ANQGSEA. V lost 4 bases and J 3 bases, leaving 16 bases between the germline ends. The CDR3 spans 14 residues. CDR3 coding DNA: TGCAGCGTTGCTTTGGAAAGGGCCGACTACGAGCAGTACTTC. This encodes CSVALERADYEQYF.

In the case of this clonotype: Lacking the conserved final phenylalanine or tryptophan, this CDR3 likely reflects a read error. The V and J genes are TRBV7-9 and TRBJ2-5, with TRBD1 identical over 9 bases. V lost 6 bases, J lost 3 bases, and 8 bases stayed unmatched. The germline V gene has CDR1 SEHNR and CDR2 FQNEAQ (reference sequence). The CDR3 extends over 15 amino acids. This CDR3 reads CASRTGTGTKETQYL. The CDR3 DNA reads TGTGCCAGCAGAACCGGGACAGGGACAAAAGAGACCCAGTACCTC.

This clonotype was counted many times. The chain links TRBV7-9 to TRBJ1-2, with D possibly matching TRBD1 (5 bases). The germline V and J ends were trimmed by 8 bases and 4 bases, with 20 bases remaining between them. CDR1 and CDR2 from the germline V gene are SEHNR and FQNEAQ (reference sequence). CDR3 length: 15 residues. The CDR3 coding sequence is TGTGCCAGCGGGCGGGCCAGGGATGGTCTCTATGGCTACACCTTC. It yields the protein CASGRARDGLYGYTF.

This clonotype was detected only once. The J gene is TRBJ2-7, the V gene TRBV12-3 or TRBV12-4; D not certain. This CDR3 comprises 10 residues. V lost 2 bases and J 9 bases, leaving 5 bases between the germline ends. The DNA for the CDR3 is TGTGCCAGCAGTTTACCGGGGCAGTACTTC. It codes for CASSLPGQYF.

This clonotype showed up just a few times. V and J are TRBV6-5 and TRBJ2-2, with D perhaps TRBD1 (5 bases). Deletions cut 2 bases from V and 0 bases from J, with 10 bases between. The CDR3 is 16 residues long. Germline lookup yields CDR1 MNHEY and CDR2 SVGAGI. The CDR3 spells CASSYDGRANTGELFF. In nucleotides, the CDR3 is TGTGCCAGCAGTTACGACGGCAGGGCGAACACCGGGGAGCTGTTTTTT.

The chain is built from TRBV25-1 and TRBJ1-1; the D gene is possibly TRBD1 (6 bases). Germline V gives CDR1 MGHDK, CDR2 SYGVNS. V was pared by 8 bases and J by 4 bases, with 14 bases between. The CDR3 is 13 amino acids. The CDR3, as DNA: TGTGCCAGCGTGGGACACGGGGTCACTGAAGCTTTCTTT. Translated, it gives CASVGHGVTEAFF.

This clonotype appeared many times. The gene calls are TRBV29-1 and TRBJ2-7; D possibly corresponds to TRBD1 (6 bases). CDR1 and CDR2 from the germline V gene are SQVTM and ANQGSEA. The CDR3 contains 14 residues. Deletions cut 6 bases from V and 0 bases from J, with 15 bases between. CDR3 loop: CSVSDRSTSYEQYF. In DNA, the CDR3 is TGCAGCGTATCCGACAGGAGTACCTCCTACGAGCAGTACTTC.

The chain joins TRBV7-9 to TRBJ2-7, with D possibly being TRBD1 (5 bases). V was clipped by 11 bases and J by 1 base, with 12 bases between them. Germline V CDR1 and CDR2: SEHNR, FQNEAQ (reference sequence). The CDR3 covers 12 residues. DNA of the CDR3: TGTGCCTCCACTCAGGGATCCTACGAGCAGTACTTC. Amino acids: CASTQGSYEQYF.

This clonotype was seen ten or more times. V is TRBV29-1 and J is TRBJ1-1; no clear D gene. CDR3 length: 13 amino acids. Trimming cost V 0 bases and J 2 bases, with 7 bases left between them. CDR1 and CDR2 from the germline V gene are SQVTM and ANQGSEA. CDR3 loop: CSVEEGSNTEAFF. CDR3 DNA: TGCAGCGTTGAAGAGGGCAGTAACACTGAAGCTTTCTTT.

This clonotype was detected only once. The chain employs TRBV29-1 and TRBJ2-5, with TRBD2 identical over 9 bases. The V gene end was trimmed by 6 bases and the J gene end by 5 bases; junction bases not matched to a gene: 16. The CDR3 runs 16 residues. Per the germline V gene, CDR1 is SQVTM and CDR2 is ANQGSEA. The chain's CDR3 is CSVPGIRGRVGETQYF. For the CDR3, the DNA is TGCAGCGTCCCTGGCATCCGCGGGAGGGTCGGTGAGACCCAGTACTTC.

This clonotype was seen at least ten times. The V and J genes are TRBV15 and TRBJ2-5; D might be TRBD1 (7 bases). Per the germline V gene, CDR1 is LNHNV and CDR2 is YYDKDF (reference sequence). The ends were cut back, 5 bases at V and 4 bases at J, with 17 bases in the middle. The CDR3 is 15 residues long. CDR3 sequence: CATSVGRQGPETQYF. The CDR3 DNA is TGTGCCACCAGCGTCGGGAGACAGGGCCCAGAGACCCAGTACTTC. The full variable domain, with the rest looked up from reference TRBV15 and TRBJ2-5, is DAMVIQNPRYQVTQFGKPVTLSCSQTLNHNVMYWYQQKSSQAPKLLFHYYDKDFNNEADTPDNFQSRRPNTSFCFLDIRSPGLGDTAMYLCATSVGRQGPETQYFGPGTRLLVL.

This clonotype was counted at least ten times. CDR3 coding DNA: TGTGCCAGCAGCTTAGTCAGCCCCACGGTAGAGACCCAGTACTTC. Its protein is CASSLVSPTVETQYF. The chain has TRBV7-9 and TRBJ2-5; no clear D gene. The CDR3 covers 15 residues. V lost 1 base and J 4 bases, leaving 13 bases between the germline ends. Germline CDR1 SEHNR, CDR2 FQNEAQ (reference sequence).

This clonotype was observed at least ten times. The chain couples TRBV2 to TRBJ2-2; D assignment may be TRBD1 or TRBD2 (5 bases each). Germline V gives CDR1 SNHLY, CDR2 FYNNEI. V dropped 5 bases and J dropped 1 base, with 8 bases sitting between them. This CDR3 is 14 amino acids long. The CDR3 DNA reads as TGTGCCAGCAGTCCAGGGAGGAACACCGGGGAGCTGTTTTTT. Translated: CASSPGRNTGELFF. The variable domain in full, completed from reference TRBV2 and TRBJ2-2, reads EPEVTQTPSHQVTQMGQEVILRCVPISNHLYFYWYRQILGQKVEFLVSFYNNEISEKSEIFDDQFSVERPDGSNFTLKIRSTKLEDSAMYFCASSPGRNTGELFFGEGSRLTVL.

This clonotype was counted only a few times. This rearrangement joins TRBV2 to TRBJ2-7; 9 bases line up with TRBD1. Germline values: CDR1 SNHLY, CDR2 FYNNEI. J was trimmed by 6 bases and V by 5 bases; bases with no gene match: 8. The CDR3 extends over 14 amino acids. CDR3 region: CASSKRDRDREQYF. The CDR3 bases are TGTGCCAGCAGTAAACGGGACAGGGATCGCGAGCAGTACTTC. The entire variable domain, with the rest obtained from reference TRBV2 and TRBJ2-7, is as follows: EPEVTQTPSHQVTQMGQEVILRCVPISNHLYFYWYRQILGQKVEFLVSFYNNEISEKSEIFDDQFSVERPDGSNFTLKIRSTKLEDSAMYFCASSKRDRDREQYFGPGTRLTVT.

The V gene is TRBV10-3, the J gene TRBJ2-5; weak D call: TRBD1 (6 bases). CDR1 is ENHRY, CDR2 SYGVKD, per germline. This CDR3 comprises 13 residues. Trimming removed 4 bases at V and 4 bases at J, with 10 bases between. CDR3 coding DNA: TGTGCCATCAGTGCAAGCAGGGGAGAGACCCAGTACTTC. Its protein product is CAISASRGETQYF.

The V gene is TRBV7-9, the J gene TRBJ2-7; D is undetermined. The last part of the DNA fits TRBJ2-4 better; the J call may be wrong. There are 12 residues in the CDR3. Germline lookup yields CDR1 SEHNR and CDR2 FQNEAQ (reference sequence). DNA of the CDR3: TGTGCCAGCAGCTTAGTCGACAACATTCAGTACTTC. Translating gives CASSLVDNIQYF.

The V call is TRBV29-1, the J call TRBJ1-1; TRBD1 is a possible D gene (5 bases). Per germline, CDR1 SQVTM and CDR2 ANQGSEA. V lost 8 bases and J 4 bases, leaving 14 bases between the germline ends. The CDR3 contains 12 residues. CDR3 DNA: TGCAGCTTAGCGAAGGGGAGCACTGAAGCTTTCTTT. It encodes CSLAKGSTEAFF.

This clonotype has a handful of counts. The chain's CDR3 is CSARALSQGYEQYF. The CDR3 nucleotides read TGCAGTGCTAGAGCCCTCTCACAGGGATACGAGCAGTACTTC. The chain is built from TRBV20-1 and TRBJ2-7; tentatively, D is TRBD1 (6 bases). The V gene lost 1 base and the J gene lost 4 bases, with 14 bases spanning the gap. From germline, CDR1 is DFQATT and CDR2 SNEGSKA (reference sequence). This CDR3 contains 14 residues.

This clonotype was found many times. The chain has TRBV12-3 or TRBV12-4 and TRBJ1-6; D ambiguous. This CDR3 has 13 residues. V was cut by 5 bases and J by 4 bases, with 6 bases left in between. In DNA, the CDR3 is TGTGCCAGCAGTCCGGGATATAATTCACCCCTCCACTTT. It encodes CASSPGYNSPLHF.